This TCR beta chain was sequenced for a study of cytomegalovirus exposure and HLA in healthy donors (dated by TCRdb to 2016 to 2017). Describing the broader study: An earlier analysis of several hundred of the donors reported over 250 Gb of sequence data and some 110 million unique TCR beta sequences obtained from around 190 million T cells. Around 320 gigabases of sequencing data and some 85 million unique TCR sequences were included in an early release covering 550 to 800 HLA-typed donors. The T cell repertoires of around 730 subjects were profiled by immunosequencing and related to cytomegalovirus serostatus. Alongside the repertoire data, information on donor age, sex, ethnicity and CMV serostatus was compiled. The study aimed to test whether cataloging public T cell receptors could reveal signatures of past pathogen exposure. Along with the approximately 650-subject first cohort, a separate validation cohort of over 90 different subjects was used. The number of typed donors differed by locus: roughly 629-630 for A, B, C, DRB1 and DQB1; 500 to 550 for DQA1; over 600 for DPA1; and around 470 for DPB1. Of the 350 to 450 genotyped donors, 75% to 85% were placed in the genetic ancestry cluster associated with self-reported Caucasian donors. Every discovery cohort repertoire had been produced on one sequencing platform. A handful of DR-DQ haplotypes were handled as single units for association and clustering because linkage in the cohort was strong. To study patterns of TCR occurrence, a later analysis re-analyzed previously published TCR beta repertoires from around 670 donors and added high-resolution HLA genotyping. Among 398 genotyped donors of the cohort, an average of approximately 250,000 unique TCR beta nucleotide sequences were sequenced per donor, about a sixth of them non-productive. Genome-wide SNP genotypes for about three fifths of the 666 donors were used in a later genetic analysis, which treated that subset as a discovery cohort. An earlier analysis of around 580 of the donors used high-throughput TCR beta sequencing to judge whether each TCR beta V gene segment behaved as functional or pseudogenic. To predict cytomegalovirus infection status, the study brought together high-throughput TCR immunosequencing, statistical association of individual TCRs with disease status, and machine learning. HLA typing included class I and class II loci at four-digit resolution. The later analysis used no new phenotypic data to find candidate immune exposures, relying instead on TCR beta sequences and their occurrence across donors. The full study reports these points: A further reported finding was that TCR beta sequences accurately predicted the HLA-A and HLA-B alleles for most subjects in the first cohort. In a later analysis, the rate of TCR association differed among HLA loci, with DRB1 alleles having the most associated TCRs and HLA-C alleles having the fewest. According to a later analysis, most CMV-associated TCR beta chains appeared to be HLA-restricted, and the HLA associations seemed to be driven largely by CMV exposure. In vitro tests confirmed that a few of the cytomegalovirus-associated TCR beta chains recognize cytomegalovirus antigens. Because counts were too low, about 15 rarely observed V segments, including chromosome 9 orphons, were left out of the earlier analysis of several hundred of the donors. At a false discovery rate of 0.05, a later analysis linked 16,000 or so TCR beta sequences to specific HLA alleles. A later analysis reported that several top co-occurrence clusters appeared linked to parvovirus B19, influenza, CMV and Epstein-Barr virus. In a later genetic analysis, a missense DCLRE1C variant was associated with V-gene and J-gene trimming of TCR beta chains, and the association was replicated in an independent cohort. In a later genetic analysis, fewer N-insertions in productive TCRs were reported among donors in an Asian-associated ancestry cluster than the roughly 700-donor mean. While some public TCRs were present in many individuals, most TCR sequences turned up only very rarely across donors. When HLA alleles, especially DR and DQ, strongly co-occurred, TCR associations were difficult to assign to individual alleles. Because HLA typing was unavailable for some donors at each locus, only the typed subset was used in association tests. According to the authors, the approach could potentially be generalized to other disease states and immunological phenotypes. The study gave a list of over 150 TCR beta chains associated with cytomegalovirus. In a later analysis, HLA-associated TCR beta chains showed more clonal expansion and lower generation probabilities than non-associated chains that were equally common. Sequencing depth was assumed to be roughly uniform across donors in the presence/absence analyses, though that assumption may not hold. Only TCR beta chains were sequenced in this cohort, and the absence of alpha or paired-chain data limited detectable features. Cytomegalovirus status was reported to be diagnosed by the classifier with high specificity and sensitivity in both the original and validation cohorts. The sequencing pipeline was judged likely to have produced a cluster of highly shared sequence variants as a technical artifact. In an earlier analysis of around 600 of the donors, most TCR beta V segments were observed in productive rearrangements about 87% or about 30% of the time, broadly matching IMGT annotations. Correlated functional status among segregating V segments might reflect linkage disequilibrium, but an unknown experimental factor could not be ruled out. CMV serostatus was the only immune exposure information available for the cohort.

Comment on this clone: The specificity of this receptor is unknown. Base qualities are not at hand, and no much larger clone is one base apart.

The library was obtained by the immunoSEQ multiplex PCR assay. The multiplex PCR relied on a mix of 60 forward primers for TCR Vbeta segments and 13 reverse primers for TCR Jbeta segments. The CDR3 region of rearranged TCR beta genes was amplified from genomic DNA with a multiplex PCR assay. The Illumina HiSeq System was used to sequence the amplified TCR beta libraries as 87-base-pair reads. In the authors' own workflow: A later analysis counted tens of millions of unique TCR beta chains across the 690 or so repertoires, and some 11 million of these chains were shared by at least two donors. Raw reads were error-corrected and collapsed into unique sequences with a nearest-neighbor algorithm that merged closely related sequences to remove PCR and sequencing errors. To assign V, D and J gene segments, CDR3 sequences were aligned to IMGT reference sequences. For a sequence to be retained, a match of at least six nucleotides to both a V gene segment and a J gene segment was required. Rearrangements were classified as productive when the CDR3 lacked stop codons and remained in frame with V and J, and all other rearrangements were classified as non-productive. CDR3 was defined by IMGT convention, running from the second conserved V-encoded cysteine to the conserved J-encoded phenylalanine. Sequences without an unambiguous match to a single V gene segment were excluded from the earlier analysis of several hundred of the donors. An earlier analysis of about 590 of the donors classified V segments as functional when productive rearrangements were above 56.7% and as segregating when the standard deviation between donors was above 5%. A statistical classification framework was developed to diagnose cytomegalovirus status using the catalog of TCR beta chain sequences. In a later analysis, TCR nucleotide sequences were compared against IMGT/GENE-DB human TR gene sequences so that V and J genes could be assigned. A later analysis assigned CDR3 sequences and most-parsimonious VDJ recombination scenarios with the TCRdist pipeline. In a later analysis, every TCR beta chain was defined by the combination of its CDR3 amino acid sequence and its V-gene family, and reads without a unique V-gene family were dropped. In a later analysis, nearly 600 highly shared, low-generation-probability nucleotide sequences were removed to address suspected cross-contamination and a sequencing artifact. In a later analysis, a clonal expansion index was calculated for each public chain from normalized within-repertoire ranks of inferred template counts. In a later analysis, generation probabilities were computed using a VDJ recombination model fitted to out-of-frame rearrangements, and the results were checked against IGoR. A later analysis scored TCR-TCR, TCR-HLA and TCR-CMV co-occurrence with hypergeometric tests, applying a repertoire-size bias correction to TCR pairs. In a later analysis, false discovery rates were estimated by permuting HLA or CMV assignments 20 times. A later analysis grouped co-occurring TCRs with DBSCAN, adding TCRdist sequence similarity when clustering within HLA-allele-positive subsets. Repertoires with fewer than 30,000 or more than 120,000 public chains, plus five repertoires with anomalous nucleotide sharing, were excluded from co-occurrence clustering. TCRdb obtained this table from immuneACCESS and retained in-frame rearrangements with V and J assigned. These tables miss some clones; where compared with another copy, unresolved V genes account for less than half of the shortfall, and the remainder is unexplained. The V and J calls and the clone size are those of that table, but D and trimming were determined from the DNA. The sample data list more than 100,000 clones, and approximately 75% of these were observed just once. The ten most abundant clones make up approximately 0.99% of the sample.

The cohort comprised fewer than 750 healthy bone marrow donors. At the time of sampling, all cohort members were nominally healthy, though unrecorded immune exposures were likely present. The donor tested CMV seronegative, placing the donor among the approximately 400 seronegative members of the cohort. A peripheral blood sample was collected from each donor, and TCR beta sequencing was performed on peripheral blood mononuclear cells. Genomic DNA extraction from the blood cell samples was performed with the Qiagen DNeasy Blood Extraction Kit. This receptor was identified in a male donor in good health and CMV-seronegative. The source material was PBMCs.

Read as DNA, the sequence is TGTGCCAGCAGCCAAGGACAGGGGATCACAGATACGCAGTATTTT. Translated, it gives CASSQGQGITDTQYF. Here the chain combines TRBV4-2 and TRBJ2-3, with 8 middle bases fitting TRBD1. Trimming leaves V shorter by 1 base and J shorter by 2 bases, with the junction holding 2 bases beyond the gene matches. According to the germline V gene, CDR1 reads LGHNA and CDR2 reads YNFKEQ. Inclusive of the bounding cysteine and phenylalanine, the CDR3 is 15 residues long. The retained sequence is limited to the CDR3, 45 bases, with the frame set at the first base.